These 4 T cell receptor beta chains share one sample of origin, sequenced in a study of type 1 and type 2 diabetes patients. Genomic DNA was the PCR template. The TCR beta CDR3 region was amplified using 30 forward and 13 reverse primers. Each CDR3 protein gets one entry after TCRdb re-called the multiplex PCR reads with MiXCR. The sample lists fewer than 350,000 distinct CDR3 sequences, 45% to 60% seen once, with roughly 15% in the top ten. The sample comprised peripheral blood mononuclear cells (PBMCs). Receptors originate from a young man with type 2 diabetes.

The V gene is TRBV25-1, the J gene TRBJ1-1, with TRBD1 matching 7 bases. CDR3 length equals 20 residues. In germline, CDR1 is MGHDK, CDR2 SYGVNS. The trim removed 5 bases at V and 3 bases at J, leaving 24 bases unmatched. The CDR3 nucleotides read TGTGCCAGCAGTTCCGATATGGTGGGACAGAAGGCCCCCGGGGACACTGAAGCTTTCTTT. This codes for CASSSDMVGQKAPGDTEAFF.

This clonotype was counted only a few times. The CDR3 region is CASSQVGTDLRKLFF. CDR3 DNA: TGCGCCAGCAGCCAAGTTGGTACGGACCTAAGAAAACTGTTTTTT. The chain couples TRBV4-1 to TRBJ1-4; no firm D call. V lost 1 base, J lost 10 bases, and 16 bases lay in between. CDR1 and CDR2 (germline): MGHRA, YSYEKL. The CDR3 has 15 amino acids.

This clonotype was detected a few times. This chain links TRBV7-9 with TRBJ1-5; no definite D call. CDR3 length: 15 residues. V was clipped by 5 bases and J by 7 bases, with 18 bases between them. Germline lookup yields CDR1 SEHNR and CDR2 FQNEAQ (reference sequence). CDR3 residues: CASSMGFGAGQPQHF. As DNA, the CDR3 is TGTGCCAGCAGCATGGGGTTCGGTGCAGGCCAGCCCCAGCATTTT.

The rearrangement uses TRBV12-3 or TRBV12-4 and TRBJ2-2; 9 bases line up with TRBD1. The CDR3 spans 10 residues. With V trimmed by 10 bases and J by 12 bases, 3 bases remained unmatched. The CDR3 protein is CATGTGKLFF. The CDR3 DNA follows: TGTGCCACGGGGACAGGGAAGCTGTTTTTT.